This T cell receptor (beta chain) was profiled in a study of Graves' ophthalmopathy and Graves' hyperthyroidism. Whole-study findings and limits: Clonotypes were expanded in thyroid at above 0.001 frequency, and most also appeared in blood.

Beta-chain TCR CDR3 regions were amplified from RNA transcripts. HTBI primers were used in a first-round RT-PCR, which preceded a second-round multiplex PCR. TCRdb passed the multiplex PCR reads through MiXCR, listing each CDR3 protein once. The profile shows about 16,000 distinct CDR3 sequences, 46% of them singletons. A remark on this clonotype: Its antigen is still unknown.

Germline loops: CDR1 DFQATT, CDR2 SNEGSKA (reference sequence). Deletions cut 3 bases from V and 8 bases from J, with 20 bases between. The CDR3 loop spans 15 amino acids. The V call is TRBV20-1, the J call TRBJ2-1, with TRBD2 as a possible D gene (5 bases). The receptor was derived from a woman between 40 and 55 years old with stable Graves' hyperthyroidism. The source material was peripheral blood. The CDR3 DNA is TGCAGTGCTAGCCCTAGCTTCCCCCGGAGAGATGAGCAGTTCTTC. This encodes CSASPSFPRRDEQFF.